A selection of T cell receptor beta chains follows, all from one sample in a study of graft-versus-host responses after intestinal transplantation. The antigens of these receptors remain unknown. Sequenced by immunoSEQ multiplex PCR; TCRdb stores in-frame clones only, minus some. The profile shows tens of thousands of clones, around 91% of them singletons. This material consisted of unstimulated CD8+ T cells sorted from spleen or lymph node cells, taken before intestinal transplant. The source of these receptors is a human donor who received an intestinal transplant. Each CDR3 is given with its conserved first and last residue. Fields, in order: V gene, CDR3 length, J gene, CDR3 protein.

V gene: TRBV5-4; CDR3 length: 14; J gene: TRBJ1-2; CDR3 protein: CASSSSGENYGYTF
V gene: TRBV13; CDR3 length: 14; J gene: TRBJ2-3; CDR3 protein: CASSLGGSTDTQYF
V gene: TRBV19; CDR3 length: 14; J gene: TRBJ1-2; CDR3 protein: CATTWGGPIWGYTF
V gene: TRBV11-2; CDR3 length: 13; J gene: TRBJ2-7; CDR3 protein: CASSLGQGDEQYF
V gene: TRBV2; CDR3 length: 11; J gene: TRBJ2-7; CDR3 protein: CASSAGYEQYF
V gene: TRBV2; CDR3 length: 15; J gene: TRBJ2-3; CDR3 protein: CASSDLDRGGDTQYF
V gene: TRBV7-9; CDR3 length: 17; J gene: TRBJ2-3; CDR3 protein: CASSLVLAGASTDTQYF
V gene: TRBV12-5; CDR3 length: 15; J gene: TRBJ2-7; CDR3 protein: CASGFGTGVPYEQYF
V gene: TRBV27; CDR3 length: 11; J gene: TRBJ1-1; CDR3 protein: CASSLGEKAFF
V gene: TRBV13; CDR3 length: 17; J gene: TRBJ1-2; CDR3 protein: CASSSRDRGMRLDGYTF
V gene: TRBV6-6; CDR3 length: 12; J gene: TRBJ1-2; CDR3 protein: CASMSRDLGYTF
V gene: TRBV29-1; CDR3 length: 16; J gene: TRBJ2-6; CDR3 protein: CSVVGLTESGANVLTF
V gene: TRBV9; CDR3 length: 15; J gene: TRBJ1-1; CDR3 protein: CASSPPTGPGTEAFF
V gene: TRBV4-1; CDR3 length: 15; J gene: TRBJ2-7; CDR3 protein: CASSQEDRGIYEQYF
V gene: TRBV5-6; CDR3 length: 19; J gene: TRBJ2-5; CDR3 protein: CASSLVASGAPGPKETQYF
V gene: TRBV2; CDR3 length: 15; J gene: TRBJ2-7; CDR3 protein: CASSEGGQGPYEQYF
V gene: TRBV7-3; CDR3 length: 13; J gene: TRBJ2-1; CDR3 protein: CASSLNIINEQFF
V gene: TRBV6-1; CDR3 length: 15; J gene: TRBJ1-5; CDR3 protein: CASSESVANLQPQHF
V gene: TRBV6-5; CDR3 length: 14; J gene: TRBJ1-1; CDR3 protein: CASSYSTGNTEAFF
V gene: TRBV11-2; CDR3 length: 13; J gene: TRBJ2-3; CDR3 protein: CASSFRGADTQYF
V gene: TRBV4-1; CDR3 length: 17; J gene: TRBJ2-7; CDR3 protein: CASSQDIVSGIGDEQYF
V gene: TRBV2; CDR3 length: 14; J gene: TRBJ2-3; CDR3 protein: CASRVPLNTDTQYF
V gene: TRBV29-1; CDR3 length: 10; J gene: TRBJ2-5; CDR3 protein: CSVVVETQYF
V gene: TRBV7-3; CDR3 length: 15; J gene: TRBJ2-1; CDR3 protein: CASSFASGGYNEQFF
V gene: TRBV14; CDR3 length: 16; J gene: TRBJ1-4; CDR3 protein: CASSQDRGTGGEKLFF
V gene: TRBV6-1; CDR3 length: 15; J gene: TRBJ1-5; CDR3 protein: CASSEMVGGPQPQHF
V gene: TRBV25-1; CDR3 length: 15; J gene: TRBJ1-1; CDR3 protein: CASSEPGRGITEAFF
V gene: TRBV19; CDR3 length: 15; J gene: TRBJ1-5; CDR3 protein: CASTELGGSNQPQHF
V gene: TRBV7-7; CDR3 length: 16; J gene: TRBJ1-1; CDR3 protein: CASSPLRQGADTEAFF
V gene: TRBV15; CDR3 length: 13; J gene: TRBJ1-2; CDR3 protein: CATSTGTGGGYTF
V gene: TRBV9; CDR3 length: 13; J gene: TRBJ2-7; CDR3 protein: CASSEGLSYEQYF
V gene: TRBV7-8; CDR3 length: 13; J gene: TRBJ2-7; CDR3 protein: CARVRWPPYEQYF
V gene: TRBV27; CDR3 length: 13; J gene: TRBJ2-7; CDR3 protein: CASSLLRGDEQYF
V gene: TRBV4-1; CDR3 length: 13; J gene: TRBJ1-1; CDR3 protein: CASSQETGGEAFF
V gene: TRBV5-6; CDR3 length: 14; J gene: TRBJ2-7; CDR3 protein: CASSLEQISYEQYF
V gene: TRBV7-7; CDR3 length: 15; J gene: TRBJ2-1; CDR3 protein: CASSPTGGVYNEQFF
V gene: TRBV5-6; CDR3 length: 15; J gene: TRBJ1-5; CDR3 protein: CASSATGGFNQPQHF
V gene: TRBV29-1; CDR3 length: 12; J gene: TRBJ2-2; CDR3 protein: CSVRADTGELFF
V gene: TRBV6-5; CDR3 length: 12; J gene: TRBJ1-1; CDR3 protein: CASSPSSAEAFF
V gene: TRBV19; CDR3 length: 15; J gene: TRBJ2-7; CDR3 protein: CASSIFRDRSYEQYF
V gene: TRBV6-5; CDR3 length: 16; J gene: TRBJ2-5; CDR3 protein: CASSWGQGKWWETQYF
V gene: TRBV9; CDR3 length: 16; J gene: TRBJ2-3; CDR3 protein: CASSGRQGSTTDTQYF
V gene: TRBV7-9; CDR3 length: 15; J gene: TRBJ2-7; CDR3 protein: CASSFGEDRGHEQYF
V gene: TRBV11-3; CDR3 length: 16; J gene: TRBJ2-7; CDR3 protein: CASSLDAATSSYEQYF
V gene: TRBV6-1; CDR3 length: 13; J gene: TRBJ1-5; CDR3 protein: CASAGTGNQPQHF
V gene: TRBV5-1; CDR3 length: 15; J gene: TRBJ2-1; CDR3 protein: CASSLEGEVYNEQFF
V gene: TRBV19; CDR3 length: 11; J gene: TRBJ2-7; CDR3 protein: CASSKGSEQYF
V gene: TRBV25-1; CDR3 length: 13; J gene: TRBJ1-2; CDR3 protein: CASSDGGYYGYTF